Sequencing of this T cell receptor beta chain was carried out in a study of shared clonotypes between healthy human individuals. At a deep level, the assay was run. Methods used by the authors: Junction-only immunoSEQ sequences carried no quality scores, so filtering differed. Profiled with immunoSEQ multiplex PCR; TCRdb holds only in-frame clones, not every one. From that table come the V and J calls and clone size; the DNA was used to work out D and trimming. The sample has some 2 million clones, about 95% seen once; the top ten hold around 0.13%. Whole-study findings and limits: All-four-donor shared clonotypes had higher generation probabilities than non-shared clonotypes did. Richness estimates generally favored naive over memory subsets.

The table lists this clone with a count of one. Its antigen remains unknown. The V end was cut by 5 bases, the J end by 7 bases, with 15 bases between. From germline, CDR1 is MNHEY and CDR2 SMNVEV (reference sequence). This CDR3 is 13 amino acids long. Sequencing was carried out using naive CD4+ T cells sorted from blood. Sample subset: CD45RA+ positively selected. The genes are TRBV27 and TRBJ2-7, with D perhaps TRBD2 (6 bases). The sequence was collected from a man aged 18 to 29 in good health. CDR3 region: CASSLGTSSEQYF. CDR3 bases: TGTGCCAGCAGTCTCGGGACTTCCTCTGAGCAGTACTTC.